A single sample is the source of the 23 T cell receptor beta chains below, sequenced in a study of HIV-infected patients and healthy controls. The repertoire came from unfractionated whole blood and reflected all unsorted peripheral T cells. Reverse transcription used about 510 ng RNA and constant-region primers for alpha and beta. Each of the alpha and beta chains got its own library through chain-specific third strand synthesis with indices. Using its own MiXCR run on the 5' RACE reads, TCRdb lists one record per CDR3 protein. This sample has several thousand distinct CDR3 sequences, with roughly 9.9% found just once. Source: blood, taken before antiretroviral therapy. The receptors originated from an adult with HIV infection.

This clonotype was seen repeatedly, ten times or more. This chain links TRBV28 with TRBJ2-7; TRBD1 matches at 7 bases. This CDR3 comprises 14 residues. J was trimmed by 7 bases and V by 5 bases; bases with no gene match: 11. Germline assignment: CDR1 MDHEN and CDR2 SYDVKM. This CDR3 is CASSPPPTGEEQYF. The CDR3 coding sequence is TGTGCCAGCAGTCCCCCTCCAACAGGGGAAGAGCAGTACTTC.

By sample fraction, this clonotype is medium-sized. CDR3 nucleotide sequence: TGTGCCAGCAGCCCCCCCTTGCGCCTCTCTGGGGCCAACGTCCTGACTTTC. Protein product: CASSPPLRLSGANVLTF. The chain recombines TRBV3-1 with TRBJ2-6; unclear D gene. CDR3 length: 17 amino acids. Germline V gene lookup returns CDR1 LGHDT and CDR2 YNNKEL (reference sequence). Trimming stripped 4 bases from V and 0 bases from J, with 13 bases between.

By proportion, this clonotype is medium-sized. The CDR3 sequence: CASSAGVETQYF. CDR3 DNA: TGTGCCAGCAGCGCCGGGGTCGAGACCCAGTACTTC. This chain connects TRBV7-6 to TRBJ2-5, with D perhaps matching TRBD2 (5 bases). CDR1 and CDR2 (germline): SGHVS, FNYEAQ. The CDR3 contains 12 residues. With 5 bases removed from V and 5 bases from J, the gap between germline ends came to 9 bases.

This clonotype is labeled as medium-sized (0.01 to 0.1%). V gene TRBV10-3 combines with J gene TRBJ2-5; D gene ambiguous. V was clipped by 6 bases and J by 3 bases, with 11 bases between them. Germline V gives CDR1 ENHRY, CDR2 SYGVKD. The length of the CDR3 is 13 residues. The CDR3 here is CAISAPTKETQYF. The CDR3 DNA reads TGTGCCATCAGCGCGCCAACAAAAGAGACCCAGTACTTC.

This clonotype has a count of ten or more. V is TRBV4-2 and J is TRBJ2-7; 10 bases line up with TRBD1. With V trimmed by 0 bases and J by 2 bases, 7 bases remained unmatched. The CDR3 consists of 17 residues. The germline CDR1 and CDR2 sequences are LGHNA and YNFKEQ. The DNA of the CDR3 is TGTGCCAGCAGCCAAGAATACTACGGACAGGGGGCCTACGAGCAGTACTTC. It specifies CASSQEYYGQGAYEQYF.

This chain links TRBV4-1 with TRBJ1-4; D gene unclear. The CDR3 has 12 residues. Germline V CDR1 and CDR2: MGHRA, YSYEKL. V lost 1 base and J 7 bases, leaving 4 bases between the germline ends. The DNA for the CDR3 is TGCGCCAGCAGCCAAGTTGGTGAAAAACTGTTTTTT. It encodes CASSQVGEKLFF.

Relative to its sample, this clonotype is medium-sized. This rearrangement joins TRBV3-1 to TRBJ1-5; D not certain. CDR1 LGHDT and CDR2 YNNKEL come from the germline V gene (reference sequence). This CDR3 has 13 amino acids. V was shortened by 1 base and J by 5 bases, with 6 bases between the two germline ends. CDR3 DNA: TGTGCCAGCAGCCAAGGATGGGATCAGCCCCAGCATTTT. This sequence encodes CASSQGWDQPQHF.

This clonotype was recorded at least ten times. The V gene is TRBV28, the J gene TRBJ2-1, with D possibly matching TRBD2 (5 bases). The germline gives CDR1 MDHEN, CDR2 SYDVKM. Trimming pared 1 base from V and 10 bases from J, leaving 14 bases between. CDR3 length: 14 amino acids. The CDR3 reads CASSLSPGGAEQFF. The CDR3 DNA reads TGTGCCAGCAGTTTATCACCCGGAGGCGCAGAGCAGTTCTTC. The complete variable domain, with remaining parts taken from reference TRBV28 and TRBJ2-1, reads DVKVTQSSRYLVKRTGEKVFLECVQDMDHENMFWYRQDPGLGLRLIYFSYDVKMKEKGDIPEGYSVSREKKERFSLILESASTNQTSMYLCASSLSPGGAEQFFGPGTRLTVL.

The chain has TRBV7-3 and TRBJ2-3, with unresolved D. Trimming removed 3 bases at V and 2 bases at J, with 12 bases between. CDR1 is SGHTA, CDR2 FQGTGA, per germline. The CDR3 runs to 15 residues. CDR3 in amino acids: CASSLFASDTDTQYF. CDR3 DNA sequence: TGTGCCAGCAGCTTGTTTGCGTCGGACACAGATACGCAGTATTTT.

This clonotype was seen a few times. The chain joins TRBV5-6 to TRBJ1-1; D call uncertain. Trimming stripped 0 bases from V and 0 bases from J, with 12 bases between. Per the germline V gene, CDR1 is SGHDT and CDR2 is YYEEEE. The CDR3 runs 16 residues. The CDR3 sequence: CASSLAGFLMNTEAFF. CDR3 DNA: TGTGCCAGCAGCTTGGCCGGGTTTCTCATGAACACTGAAGCTTTCTTT.

This clonotype has ten or more counts. This chain uses TRBV7-3 with TRBJ2-1; D remains ambiguous. Per germline, CDR1 SGHTA and CDR2 FQGTGA. V was cut by 1 base and J by 2 bases, with 12 bases left in between. The CDR3 runs to 16 residues. CDR3 protein: CASSLMSGRTYNEQFF. As DNA, the CDR3 is TGTGCCAGCAGCTTAATGTCAGGCCGCACCTACAATGAGCAGTTCTTC.

The DNA of the CDR3 is TGTGCCAGCAGCTTAGAACAGGGAGAGACCCAGTACTTC. Protein: CASSLEQGETQYF. The chain combines TRBV11-2 with TRBJ2-5; perhaps TRBD1 as D (6 bases). The V gene's germline CDR1 is SGHAT and CDR2 FQNNGV. V lost 0 bases and J lost 4, with 6 bases in between. The CDR3 is 13 amino acids.

Many counts were recorded for this clonotype. V is TRBV19 and J is TRBJ2-5; possibly TRBD2 for D (6 bases). The V gene's germline CDR1 is LNHDA and CDR2 SQIVND (reference sequence). With 8 bases removed from V and 2 bases from J, the gap between germline ends came to 12 bases. The CDR3 length is 13 residues. In nucleotides, the CDR3 is TGTGCCAGTGGAGGGCAGCTTCAAGAGACCCAGTACTTC. It codes for CASGGQLQETQYF.

This clonotype has a count of ten or more. The chain uses TRBV18 and TRBJ2-2; a possible D gene is TRBD2 (5 bases). Trimming removed 3 bases from V and 4 bases from J, with 9 bases in between. The germline gives CDR1 KGHSH, CDR2 LQKENI. This CDR3 has 14 residues. The CDR3 DNA reads as TGTGCCAGCTCACCGAGGGCTCTCACCGGGGAGCTGTTTTTT. Translation: CASSPRALTGELFF.

This clonotype rates as large (0.1 to 1%). This chain connects TRBV28 to TRBJ1-1; 7 bases are shared with TRBD1. The CDR3 consists of 14 residues. V lost 6 bases, J lost 4 bases, and 8 bases stayed unmatched. Germline-derived CDR1 and CDR2 are MDHEN and SYDVKM. For the CDR3, the DNA is TGTGCCAGCAGCCGACAGGGTATTAGCACTGAAGCTTTCTTT. It is translated as CASSRQGISTEAFF.

This clonotype is categorized as medium-sized. J is TRBJ2-7 and V is TRBV6-5, with a possible D match to TRBD1 (6 bases). Germline CDR1 is MNHEY and CDR2 is SVGAGI. This CDR3 has 12 residues. The V gene lost 5 bases and the J gene lost 5 bases, with 10 bases spanning the gap. The CDR3 region has the DNA TGTGCCAGCAGTCCACAGGGAGACGAGCAGTACTTC. This translates into CASSPQGDEQYF.

In this sample, this clonotype turned up many times. This chain connects TRBV7-3 to TRBJ2-7; D may correspond to TRBD1 or TRBD2 (5 bases each). The germline CDR1 and CDR2 sequences are SGHTA and FQGTGA. V was shortened by 5 bases and J by 2 bases, with 13 bases between the two germline ends. The CDR3 totals 14 residues. The CDR3 nucleotides are TGTGCCAGCAGCCTTCTCCCGGGGCCCTACGAGCAGTACTTC. This gives the protein CASSLLPGPYEQYF.

Judged by abundance, this clonotype is medium-sized (0.01 to 0.1%). This chain uses TRBV4-1 with TRBJ2-2; 10 bases align to TRBD1. The V gene end was trimmed by 1 base and the J gene end by 6 bases; junction bases not matched to a gene: 5. In germline, CDR1 is MGHRA, CDR2 YSYEKL. The CDR3 extends over 16 amino acids. The CDR3 DNA is TGCGCCAGCAGCCAAGTTACCGGGACAGGGGCCGGGGAGCTGTTTTTT. It translates to CASSQVTGTGAGELFF.

This clonotype was seen at least ten times. The chain couples TRBV4-2 to TRBJ2-3; D not resolved. The CDR3 is 15 residues long. Trimming stripped 1 base from V and 0 bases from J, with 8 bases between. Germline V gene sequence: CDR1 LGHNA, CDR2 YNFKEQ. The chain's CDR3 is CASSQGDQSTDTQYF. The DNA for the CDR3 is TGTGCCAGCAGCCAAGGAGACCAGAGCACAGATACGCAGTATTTT.

Comments on this clonotype: A read error is possible here, since a much larger clone lies one base away. The CDR3 sequence: CASSSISIASDTQYF. The CDR3 region has the DNA TGTGCCAGCAGTTCGATTTCAATAGCCTCAGATACGCAGTATTTT. This chain uses TRBV6-5 with TRBJ2-3; D remains ambiguous. Deletions cut 4 bases from V and 4 bases from J, with 15 bases between. From germline, CDR1 is MNHEY and CDR2 SVGAGI. The CDR3 is 15 amino acids.

This clonotype was seen repeatedly, ten times or more. The chain has TRBV12-3 or TRBV12-4 and TRBJ2-1, with D hard to call. The germline V and J ends were trimmed by 3 bases and 7 bases, with 7 bases remaining between them. The CDR3 totals 12 residues. The CDR3 here is CASSLLRNEQFF. In DNA, the CDR3 is TGTGCCAGCAGTTTGTTGCGAAATGAGCAGTTCTTC.

This clonotype occurred a few times. This chain links TRBV5-1 with TRBJ2-5; D is possibly TRBD1 (5 bases). CDR3 length: 13 amino acids. The germline V gene has CDR1 SGHRS and CDR2 YFSETQ. V dropped 4 bases and J dropped 5 bases, with 12 bases sitting between them. The CDR3 spells CASSRQGWETQYF. The DNA of the CDR3 is TGCGCCAGCAGCCGCCAGGGTTGGGAGACCCAGTACTTC.

Ten or more counts support this clonotype. This chain links TRBV10-3 with TRBJ2-7; the D is unclear. The CDR3 sequence is 13 residues long. Germline CDR1 and CDR2: ENHRY and SYGVKD. V was cut by 3 bases and J by 3 bases, with 9 bases left in between. CDR3 region: CAISDSRIYEQYF. In nucleotides, the CDR3 is TGTGCCATCAGTGATAGCAGAATCTACGAGCAGTACTTC.